This T cell receptor (beta chain) emerged from a study of beta chain features in type 1 diabetes. With respect to this clone: What it recognizes is unknown.

Every isolated RNA sample was fully reverse transcribed, so sequencing captured expressed TCRB transcripts. Clones were read by immunoSEQ multiplex PCR, and TCRdb kept only the in-frame ones, dropping some. Found here are under 20,000 clones, roughly three quarters of them singletons; the top ten hold 0.79%. Points from the study as a whole: Highly expressing activated T cells could be over-counted with a cDNA template. All four CD4+ subsets from Type 1 diabetes patients carried moderately but significantly shorter TCRB CDR3s.

Germline V gene data show CDR1 as KGHSH and CDR2 as LQKENI. The CDR3 has 14 residues. V lost 3 bases and J lost 6; bases outside the gene matches: 4. The sequenced sample consisted of stem cell memory CD4+ T cells from blood. This chain joins TRBV18 and TRBJ1-1, with 10 bases that match TRBD1. This sequence originates from a man younger than 40 with type 1 diabetes. This chain's CDR3 is CASSPTGGEAEAFF. The CDR3 nucleotides read TGTGCCAGCTCACCGACAGGGGGCGAGGCTGAAGCTTTCTTT.